The 29 T cell receptor beta chains reported below all come from one sample, sequenced in a study of early T cells in non-severe SARS-CoV-2 infection. TCRdb ran MiXCR on the 5' RACE reads and lists one entry per CDR3 protein. The table records around 63,000 distinct CDR3 sequences, roughly 5.7% of them present only once. The source material was whole blood, sampled at baseline. The receptors were gathered from an adult who was a healthcare worker with PCR-confirmed SARS-CoV-2 infection or an uninfected control (not recorded which).

This clonotype turned up a few times. V gene TRBV28 combines with J gene TRBJ2-7, with 11 bases aligning to TRBD2. Germline V gene lookup returns CDR1 MDHEN and CDR2 SYDVKM. The length of the CDR3 is 14 residues. J lost 1 base, V lost 6 bases, and 2 bases had no gene match. The CDR3: CASRRLAGSYEQYF. The CDR3 region has the DNA TGTGCCAGCAGACGACTAGCGGGGTCCTACGAGCAGTACTTC.

This clonotype has at least ten counts. The rearrangement uses TRBV29-1 and TRBJ2-7; no definite D call. CDR3 length equals 13 residues. Germline V CDR1 and CDR2: SQVTM, ANQGSEA. V was trimmed by 1 base and J by 0 bases, leaving 7 bases between them. CDR3 in DNA: TGCAGCGTTGAAGGGTTGAGCTCCTACGAGCAGTACTTC. Protein: CSVEGLSSYEQYF.

The CDR3 sequence is CASSDGLRGIDTEAFF. The CDR3 nucleotides are TGCGCCAGCAGTGATGGTCTCAGGGGAATAGACACTGAAGCTTTCTTT. V usage is TRBV10-2 and J usage is TRBJ1-1; maybe TRBD1 (6 bases). V lost 3 bases, J lost 3 bases, and 17 bases lay in between. The length of the CDR3 is 16 residues. Looked up from germline, CDR1 is WSHSY and CDR2 is SAAADI.

The chain has TRBV10-3 and TRBJ2-7, with D unresolved. The CDR3 spans 14 residues. Per the germline V gene, CDR1 is ENHRY and CDR2 is SYGVKD. V gave up 2 bases and J gave up 0 bases, with 8 bases separating them. CDR3 in amino acids: CAISEATASYEQYF. The CDR3 nucleotides are TGTGCCATCAGTGAGGCGACTGCCTCCTACGAGCAGTACTTC.

There are a few counts of this clonotype. V gene TRBV11-3 combines with J gene TRBJ2-2; perhaps TRBD1 as D (6 bases). The CDR3 runs to 17 residues. V dropped 1 base and J dropped 2 bases, with 14 bases sitting between them. Germline values: CDR1 SGHNT, CDR2 YENEEA. CDR3 sequence reads: CASSLGVDRLNTGELFF. In DNA form, the CDR3 reads TGTGCCAGCAGCTTAGGCGTAGACAGGCTCAACACCGGGGAGCTGTTTTTT.

This clonotype showed up many times. The chain has TRBV5-1 and TRBJ1-5, with 7 bases fitting TRBD1. The ends lost 0 bases at V and 7 bases at J; junction bases unmatched: 4. Per germline, CDR1 SGHRS and CDR2 YFSETQ. The CDR3 consists of 14 residues. For the CDR3, the DNA is TGCGCCAGCAGCTTGGGACCGACAGGGCAGCCCCAGCATTTT. Translating it yields CASSLGPTGQPQHF.

This clonotype turned up a few times. J is TRBJ1-5 and V is TRBV7-9, with D perhaps TRBD1 (5 bases). Per germline, CDR1 SEHNR and CDR2 FQNEAQ (reference sequence). The CDR3 is 15 amino acids. Trimming shortened V by 3 bases and J by 6 bases, and 15 bases separated the two germline ends. DNA for the CDR3: TGTGCCAGCAGCTTGGGGTCCAGGGTTCTTCAGCCCCAGCATTTT. As protein: CASSLGSRVLQPQHF.

The J gene is TRBJ2-3, the V gene TRBV7-8; D is perhaps TRBD1 or TRBD2 (5 bases each). CDR3 length: 15 amino acids. Trimming cost V 7 bases and J 1 base, with 15 bases left between them. Germline V gene data show CDR1 as SGHVS and CDR2 as FQNEAQ. This CDR3 is CASTTMGDGTDTQYF. The CDR3 DNA sequence: TGTGCCAGCACTACGATGGGGGACGGCACAGATACGCAGTATTTT.

About this clonotype: Given a much more abundant clone one base away, this may be a read error. The V call is TRBV4-1, the J call TRBJ1-1; the match to TRBD1 covers 8 bases. CDR3 length: 13 residues. V lost 8 bases to trimming and J lost 4 bases; unmatched junction nucleotides: 6. Per the germline V gene, CDR1 is MGHRA and CDR2 is YSYEKL. The CDR3, as DNA: TGCGCCAGCGGCGGACAGGGAGGCACTGAAGCTTTCTTT. It is translated as CASGGQGGTEAFF.

The rearrangement uses TRBV19 and TRBJ2-1; 9 positions match TRBD2. Trimming removed 0 bases from V and 10 bases from J; junction bases left unmatched: 7. The CDR3 consists of 15 residues. Germline V CDR1 and CDR2: LNHDA, SQIVND (reference sequence). CDR3 coding DNA: TGTGCCAGTAGTATAGAAATGGCTAGCGGGACCGAGCAGTTCTTC. As protein: CASSIEMASGTEQFF. The complete variable domain, with remaining parts taken from reference TRBV19 and TRBJ2-1, reads DGGITQSPKYLFRKEGQNVTLSCEQNLNHDAMYWYRQDPGQGLRLIYYSQIVNDFQKGDIAEGYSVSREKKESFPLTVTSAQKNPTAFYLCASSIEMASGTEQFFGPGTRLTVL.

This clonotype showed up just a few times. The chain employs TRBV29-1 and TRBJ2-6, with D tentatively TRBD1 (6 bases). Germline CDR1 is SQVTM and CDR2 is ANQGSEA. The ends were cut back, 4 bases at V and 0 bases at J, with 19 bases in the middle. The CDR3 spans 18 residues. The CDR3 is CSVGKGQGHRSGANVLTF. CDR3 nucleotide sequence: TGCAGCGTTGGTAAAGGTCAGGGGCATCGCTCTGGGGCCAACGTCCTGACTTTC.

This clonotype was detected many times. The chain couples TRBV6-5 to TRBJ1-4; the match to TRBD1 covers 10 bases. Germline V gene sequence: CDR1 MNHEY, CDR2 SVGAGI. The CDR3 contains 16 residues. With V trimmed by 9 bases and J by 7 bases, 14 bases remained unmatched. The CDR3 sequence: CASSMTGGRIGEKLFF. The CDR3 DNA follows: TGTGCCAGTTCGATGACAGGGGGCAGGATTGGTGAAAAACTGTTTTTT.

This clonotype came up a few times. This rearrangement joins TRBV5-1 to TRBJ2-7, with D hard to call. V dropped 0 bases and J dropped 3 bases, with 10 bases sitting between them. This CDR3 region has 14 residues. Germline V gene data show CDR1 as SGHRS and CDR2 as YFSETQ. This CDR3 is CASSLGDLHYEQYF. The DNA for the CDR3 is TGCGCCAGCAGCTTGGGGGATCTCCACTACGAGCAGTACTTC.

The chain carries TRBV20-1 and TRBJ2-3; 9 nucleotides agree with TRBD2. CDR1 is DFQATT, CDR2 SNEGSKA, per germline (reference sequence). The CDR3 is 15 residues long. The J segment lost 2 bases and the V segment lost 4 bases, leaving 7 bases of the junction unmatched. CDR3 DNA: TGCAGTGCTATGTTACCGGGACTAGCCACAGATACGCAGTATTTT. It codes for CSAMLPGLATDTQYF.

The rearrangement joins TRBV7-6 to TRBJ2-3; 8 nucleotides match TRBD2. CDR3 length: 15 amino acids. From germline, CDR1 is SGHVS and CDR2 FNYEAQ. J gave up 4 bases and V 4 bases, and 7 bases lay outside the gene matches. The CDR3, as DNA: TGTGCCAGCAGCTCACGGACTAGCTTGGCAGATACGCAGTATTTT. Residues: CASSSRTSLADTQYF.

The chain recombines TRBV21-1 with TRBJ2-6; the table's D call TRBD1 went unverified against the DNA. TRBV21-1 has pseudogene status. There are 18 residues in the CDR3. The CDR3 coding sequence is TGTGCCAGCAGCAACCGGGACAGGGGAAGATCTGGGGCCAACGTCCTGACTTTC. It codes for CASSNRDRGRSGANVLTF.

This clonotype showed up many times. The V call is TRBV6-1, the J call TRBJ2-5; 11 nucleotides line up with TRBD2. Unmatched junction bases numbered 8, after V lost 6 bases and J lost 5 bases. CDR1 and CDR2 (germline): MNHNS, SASEGT. CDR3 length equals 15 residues. In DNA form, the CDR3 reads TGTGCCAGCAGAGACGGCCTAGCGGGAGGCGAGACCCAGTACTTC. Translation gives CASRDGLAGGETQYF.

The chain links TRBV29-1 to TRBJ2-2; 10 bases agree with TRBD1. V lost 5 bases and J lost 0; bases outside the gene matches: 9. This CDR3 comprises 17 residues. Germline V gene data show CDR1 as SQVTM and CDR2 as ANQGSEA. CDR3 in amino acids: CSVTKGQGPANTGELFF. The DNA of the CDR3 is TGCAGCGTTACTAAGGGACAGGGGCCGGCGAACACCGGGGAGCTGTTTTTT.

This clonotype was recorded at least ten times. This chain joins TRBV7-2 and TRBJ1-5; D remains unclear. Germline CDR1 and CDR2: SGHTA and FQGNSA. This CDR3 is 14 amino acids long. V lost 5 bases, J lost 2 bases, and 10 bases lay in between. The CDR3 is CASSTDGRNQPQHF. In nucleotides, the CDR3 is TGTGCCAGCAGCACCGACGGACGCAATCAGCCCCAGCATTTT.

In this sample, this clonotype turned up many times. This chain connects TRBV29-1 to TRBJ2-4, with 7 bases lining up with TRBD1. The V gene's germline CDR1 is SQVTM and CDR2 ANQGSEA. V dropped 6 bases and J dropped 0; count of bases not matched to a gene: 8. CDR3 length: 15 amino acids. This CDR3 reads CSVETGNKAKNIQYF. The DNA for the CDR3 is TGCAGCGTGGAGACAGGGAACAAAGCCAAAAACATTCAGTACTTC.

This clonotype was recorded many times. The V gene is TRBV13, the J gene TRBJ2-1, with 9 bases lining up with TRBD2. With V trimmed by 0 bases and J by 3 bases, 9 bases remained unmatched. This CDR3 is built from 18 residues. Germline V gene lookup returns CDR1 PRHDT and CDR2 FYEKMQ (reference sequence). The CDR3 bases are TGTGCCAGCAGCTTAGGCCCTCGAGCGGGAGGATTCTACAATGAGCAGTTCTTC. It encodes CASSLGPRAGGFYNEQFF.

This clonotype was found many times. The gene calls are TRBV18 and TRBJ2-7, with D possibly TRBD2 on 5 matching bases. This CDR3 has 15 amino acids. Per germline, CDR1 KGHSH and CDR2 LQKENI. Trimming left V 0 bases short and J 2 bases short, with 11 bases between. The CDR3 nucleotides are TGTGCCAGCTCACCACCATCTACGGGGACCTACGAGCAGTACTTC. Amino acid sequence: CASSPPSTGTYEQYF. Together with reference TRBV18 and TRBJ2-7, the CDR3 gives the full variable domain: NAGVMQNPRHLVRRRGQEARLRCSPMKGHSHVYWYRQLPEEGLKFMVYLQKENIIDESGMPKERFSAEFPKEGPSILRIQQVVRGDSAAYFCASSPPSTGTYEQYFGPGTRLTVT.

In this sample, this clonotype turned up many times. This chain links TRBV20-1 with TRBJ2-5, with D tentatively TRBD1 or TRBD2 (6 bases each). Germline values: CDR1 DFQATT, CDR2 SNEGSKA (reference sequence). The CDR3 length is 13 residues. V was cut by 7 bases and J by 7 bases, with 19 bases left in between. The CDR3 DNA is TGCAGTGTCATAGGAGGGGGTCGGGGGACCCAGTACTTC. It encodes CSVIGGGRGTQYF.

This clonotype occurred many times. This chain joins TRBV24-1 and TRBJ1-1; a possible D gene is TRBD1 (6 bases). The germline gives CDR1 KGHDR, CDR2 SFDVKD. Trimming took off 9 bases at V and 1 base at J, with 17 bases between the two ends. This CDR3 has 15 residues. CDR3 in amino acids: CATSGGGARNTEAFF. CDR3 bases: TGTGCCACCTCTGGGGGGGGGGCCAGGAACACTGAAGCTTTCTTT.

The chain links TRBV5-1 to TRBJ2-3, with unresolved D. Per the germline V gene, CDR1 is SGHRS and CDR2 is YFSETQ. V was pared by 1 base and J by 3 bases, with 6 bases between. This CDR3 is 13 amino acids long. CDR3 nucleotide sequence: TGCGCCAGCAGCTTGCCGGCGACAGATACGCAGTATTTT. This codes for CASSLPATDTQYF. Together with reference TRBV5-1 and TRBJ2-3, the CDR3 gives the full variable domain: KAGVTQTPRYLIKTRGQQVTLSCSPISGHRSVSWYQQTPGQGLQFLFEYFSETQRNKGNFPGRFSGRQFSNSRSEMNVSTLELGDSALYLCASSLPATDTQYFGPGTRLTVL.

This clonotype has a count of ten or more. The V gene is TRBV27, the J gene TRBJ2-7; 11 bases line up with TRBD2. Germline V gene sequence: CDR1 MNHEY, CDR2 SMNVEV (reference sequence). This CDR3 is 19 amino acids long. With 4 bases clipped from V and 6 bases from J, the junction kept 20 bases outside the gene matches. The CDR3 DNA sequence: TGTGCCAGCAGTTCGTGGGACAGGTGGCAACTAGCGGGAGTTGGCGAGCAGTACTTC. Its protein product is CASSSWDRWQLAGVGEQYF.

This clonotype was found many times. The chain combines TRBV6-6 with TRBJ2-1, with no clear D. The CDR3 covers 16 residues. Trimming left V 0 bases short and J 2 bases short, with 11 bases between. CDR1 MNHNY and CDR2 SVGAGI come from the germline V gene (reference sequence). The CDR3 loop is CASSYSSSRAYNEQFF. The CDR3 DNA reads as TGTGCCAGCAGTTACTCGTCTTCCAGAGCCTACAATGAGCAGTTCTTC.

This chain joins TRBV27 and TRBJ2-3; maybe TRBD1 (6 bases). Trimming shortened V by 7 bases and J by 7 bases, and 12 bases separated the two germline ends. Germline loops: CDR1 MNHEY, CDR2 SMNVEV (reference sequence). The CDR3 consists of 12 residues. CDR3: CASTTRGNTQYF. CDR3 sequence (DNA): TGTGCCAGCACCACCAGGGGAAATACGCAGTATTTT.

This clonotype was observed a few times. CDR3 region: CSAPTGGFEQYF. The CDR3 DNA is TGCAGCGCCCCGACAGGGGGGTTCGAGCAGTACTTC. The chain couples TRBV20-1 to TRBJ2-7, with 9 bases identical to TRBD1. CDR1 and CDR2 (germline): DFQATT, SNEGSKA (reference sequence). This CDR3 is built from 12 residues.